The 27 T cell receptor beta chains reported below all come from one sample, sequenced in a study of blood T cell repertoires in COVID-19 (dated by TCRdb to 2018 to 2021). Libraries were made using the immunoSEQ multiplex PCR assay. TCRdb holds this immuneACCESS table with in-frame rearrangements only. Some clones are missing; in checked studies, unresolved V genes explain under half, and the rest has no known cause. A total of roughly 400,000 clones appear in this sample, roughly nine tenths of them only once. Jointly, the top ten make up about 0.78% of the sample. Sequenced input: PBMCs or T cells enriched from blood (not recorded which). Every receptor here comes from a woman aged 40 to 50 who had been exposed to COVID-19.

The chain carries TRBV6-6 and TRBJ2-2; TRBD2 matches 9 bases. Germline V CDR1 and CDR2: MNHNY, SVGAGI (reference sequence). Germline trimming cut 6 bases from V and 5 bases from J; bases unmatched to any gene: 10. The CDR3 has 16 residues. The CDR3 loop is CASSPLAGFGTGELFF. The DNA of the CDR3 is TGTGCCAGCAGCCCTCTAGCGGGGTTTGGGACCGGGGAGCTGTTTTTT.

The V call is TRBV12-3 or TRBV12-4, the J call TRBJ1-2; D remains ambiguous. V shed 7 bases and J shed 10 bases, with 16 bases lying between them. This CDR3 region has 12 residues. CDR3 in DNA: TGTGCCAGCACCCCCCGCCGGGTGTACTACACCTTC. Its protein is CASTPRRVYYTF.

J is TRBJ1-6 and V is TRBV21-1; the table's D call, TRBD1, has no DNA check behind it. TRBV21-1 is annotated as a pseudogene. CDR3 length: 22 residues. The CDR3 here is CASSKPHENLRGDRGLNSPLHF. As DNA, the CDR3 is TGTGCCAGCAGCAAACCCCACGAAAACCTAAGAGGTGACAGGGGGCTCAATTCACCCCTCCACTTT.

This clone was seen only once. The chain has TRBV5-1 and TRBJ1-1, with 10 bases fitting TRBD1. The CDR3 has 19 residues. V lost 0 bases to trimming and J lost 1 base; unmatched junction nucleotides: 12. Germline lookup yields CDR1 SGHRS and CDR2 YFSETQ. CDR3 nucleotides: TGCGCCAGCAGCTTGGTCTCGGCCGGGACAGGGGAGAAGAACACTGAAGCTTTCTTT. Amino acid sequence: CASSLVSAGTGEKNTEAFF.

The chain links TRBV14 to TRBJ1-6, with 11 bases aligning to TRBD1. From germline, CDR1 is SGHDN and CDR2 FVKESK. The CDR3 length is 18 residues. The V gene end was trimmed by 1 base and the J gene end by 0 bases; junction bases not matched to a gene: 2. CDR3 residues: CASSQGDRGSSYNSPLHF. Written as DNA, the CDR3 is TGTGCCAGCAGCCAAGGGGACAGGGGGAGCTCCTATAATTCACCCCTCCACTTT.

J is TRBJ2-1 and V is TRBV7-9; 13 bases agree with TRBD2. The CDR3 runs to 15 residues. Trimming at V came to 5 bases and at J to 9 bases, leaving 7 bases not matched to a gene. Germline values: CDR1 SEHNR, CDR2 FQNEAQ (reference sequence). CDR3 DNA: TGTGCCAGCAGCCTAACTAGCGGGAGGGCCACTGAGCAGTTCTTC. It translates to CASSLTSGRATEQFF.

The chain has TRBV30 and TRBJ1-2; 7 bases map to TRBD1. This CDR3 contains 14 residues. Germline V gives CDR1 GTSNPN, CDR2 SVGIG (reference sequence). V lost 2 bases to trimming and J lost 6 bases; unmatched junction nucleotides: 9. Here the CDR3 DNA reads TGTGCCTGGAGTAAAATGACAGGGAGGAATGGCTACACCTTC. Residues: CAWSKMTGRNGYTF.

The J gene is TRBJ1-3, the V gene TRBV6-5; TRBD1 matches 7 bases. Germline V CDR1 and CDR2: MNHEY, SVGAGI. The CDR3 is 13 amino acids. With 6 bases clipped from V and 7 bases from J, the junction kept 6 bases outside the gene matches. The CDR3 coding sequence is TGTGCCAGCAGGAGACAGGGTCGGAACACCATATATTTT. Encoded protein: CASRRQGRNTIYF.

The gene calls are TRBV11-2 and TRBJ2-1, with D tentatively TRBD2 (7 bases). V lost 2 bases, J lost 5 bases, and 19 bases lay in between. The length of the CDR3 is 17 residues. Germline values: CDR1 SGHAT, CDR2 FQNNGV. CDR3: CASSLTAGLGGDNEQFF. For the CDR3, the DNA is TGTGCCAGCAGCTTAACGGCTGGACTAGGGGGGGACAATGAGCAGTTCTTC.

J is TRBJ2-7 and V is TRBV6-6; unclear D gene. In germline, CDR1 is MNHNY, CDR2 SVGAGI (reference sequence). The CDR3 length is 15 residues. V was pared by 3 bases and J by 0 bases, with 12 bases between. This CDR3 is CASSYFSPSSYEQYF. For the CDR3, the DNA is TGTGCCAGCAGTTATTTTAGCCCGAGCTCCTACGAGCAGTACTTC.

The chain carries TRBV14 and TRBJ2-7; TRBD2 might be the D (5 bases). V lost 6 bases and J 3 bases, leaving 12 bases between the germline ends. This CDR3 comprises 13 residues. Germline CDR1 reads SGHDN; CDR2 reads FVKESK. In nucleotides, the CDR3 is TGTGCCAGCAGTCGGGCTAGCCGCTACGAGCAGTACTTC. Translating it yields CASSRASRYEQYF.

The chain recombines TRBV18 with TRBJ2-2; 9 bases map to TRBD1. Germline V gene lookup returns CDR1 KGHSH and CDR2 LQKENI. The CDR3 has 20 residues. V dropped 1 base and J dropped 3; count of bases not matched to a gene: 15. The CDR3 protein is CASSPLFIGQGNVDTGELFF. The CDR3 region has the DNA TGTGCCAGCTCACCACTGTTTATAGGACAGGGGAACGTTGACACCGGGGAGCTGTTTTTT.

In its sample, this clone was seen many times. J is TRBJ1-6 and V is TRBV14; TRBD1 aligns across 7 bases. From germline, CDR1 is SGHDN and CDR2 FVKESK. V shed 4 bases, J shed 12 bases, and the junction held 6 bases outside the gene matches. The CDR3 runs 13 residues. The DNA for the CDR3 is TGTGCCAGCAGCCCTTTTCAGGGGGTACCCCTCCACTTT. Its translation is CASSPFQGVPLHF. The complete variable domain, with remaining parts taken from reference TRBV14 and TRBJ1-6, reads EAGVTQFPSHSVIEKGQTVTLRCDPISGHDNLYWYRRVMGKEIKFLLHFVKESKQDESGMPNNRFLAERTGGTYSTLKVQPAELEDSGVYFCASSPFQGVPLHFGNGTRLTVT.

This clone has just one count. V usage is TRBV21-1 and J usage is TRBJ2-7; the table's D call TRBD1 went unverified against the DNA. TRBV21-1 is annotated as a pseudogene. The length of the CDR3 is 18 residues. In DNA, the CDR3 is TGTGCCAGCAGCCATTGGGACAGGGGGCACGGGGTTACCTACGAGCAGTACTTC. It encodes CASSHWDRGHGVTYEQYF.

This chain uses TRBV30 with TRBJ1-5; the D gene is possibly TRBD1 (6 bases). This CDR3 is 13 amino acids long. V dropped 1 base and J dropped 5 bases, with 9 bases sitting between them. Per the germline V gene, CDR1 is GTSNPN and CDR2 is SVGIG (reference sequence). The CDR3 is CAWSDRVDQPQHF. DNA for the CDR3: TGTGCCTGGAGTGACAGGGTCGATCAGCCCCAGCATTTT.

This chain joins TRBV29-1 and TRBJ2-3; 12 bases align to TRBD2. V was clipped by 2 bases and J by 2 bases; unmatched bases: 5. The V gene's germline CDR1 is SQVTM and CDR2 ANQGSEA. The CDR3 loop spans 16 amino acids. The CDR3 loop reads CSVESGLAGSTDTQYF. The CDR3 DNA reads as TGCAGCGTTGAATCAGGACTAGCGGGGTCCACAGATACGCAGTATTTT.

This clone has a single count. The chain employs TRBV2 and TRBJ2-3; D is ambiguous. Trimming removed 2 bases at V and 4 bases at J, with 10 bases between. Per the germline V gene, CDR1 is SNHLY and CDR2 is FYNNEI. The CDR3 has 14 residues. The CDR3: CASSELVYADTQYF. DNA for the CDR3: TGTGCCAGCAGTGAACTAGTATACGCAGATACGCAGTATTTT. Full variable domain (outside the CDR3, taken from reference TRBV2 and TRBJ2-3): EPEVTQTPSHQVTQMGQEVILRCVPISNHLYFYWYRQILGQKVEFLVSFYNNEISEKSEIFDDQFSVERPDGSNFTLKIRSTKLEDSAMYFCASSELVYADTQYFGPGTRLTVL.

The rearrangement links TRBV7-2 to TRBJ2-5, with 10 positions matching TRBD2. This CDR3 comprises 18 residues. With V trimmed by 1 base and J by 4 bases, 12 bases remained unmatched. Germline V gene lookup returns CDR1 SGHTA and CDR2 FQGNSA. The CDR3: CASSLGRLAGAVVETQYF. The CDR3 region has the DNA TGTGCCAGCAGCTTAGGGCGGCTAGCGGGGGCTGTAGTAGAGACCCAGTACTTC.

The chain carries TRBV19 and TRBJ2-7, with 8 bases lining up with TRBD1. The CDR3 covers 15 residues. Per the germline V gene, CDR1 is LNHDA and CDR2 is SQIVND (reference sequence). Trimming cost V 3 bases and J 2 bases; bases outside gene matches: 6. CDR3 in DNA: TGTGCCAGTAGTATCCAGGGGGCTCTAACCTACGAGCAGTACTTC. Translating it yields CASSIQGALTYEQYF.

The chain is built from TRBV7-9 and TRBJ1-2; 7 bases are a match to TRBD1. Trimming removed 8 bases from V and 5 bases from J; junction bases left unmatched: 20. The CDR3 runs 17 residues. The V gene's germline CDR1 is SEHNR and CDR2 FQNEAQ (reference sequence). CDR3 residues: CASVGEGAEVSYYGYTF. CDR3 bases: TGTGCCAGCGTGGGTGAGGGGGCTGAGGTTTCCTATTATGGCTACACCTTC.

As regards this clone: The sample carries other DNA sequences with the same CDR3. J is TRBJ1-1 and V is TRBV7-2, with 8 bases fitting TRBD1. This CDR3 region has 14 residues. The germline V gene encodes CDR1 SGHTA and CDR2 FQGNSA. V was pared by 5 bases and J by 5 bases, with 7 bases of the junction left unmatched. The CDR3 spells CASSLRGLGTEAFF. CDR3 sequence (DNA): TGTGCCAGCAGCCTCAGGGGGCTGGGGACTGAAGCTTTCTTT.

The DNA of the CDR3 is TGTGCCAGCAGCCAGGCGGCAGGGGGTAGCTATGGCTACACCTTC. It yields the protein CASSQAAGGSYGYTF. The chain uses TRBV14 and TRBJ1-2; 7 bases align to TRBD1. The V segment lost 3 bases and the J segment 4 bases; nucleotides outside the gene matches: 8. The CDR3 extends over 15 amino acids. Germline V gene lookup returns CDR1 SGHDN and CDR2 FVKESK.

V usage is TRBV7-8 and J usage is TRBJ2-4, with D possibly being TRBD1 (6 bases). CDR1 is SGHVS, CDR2 FQNEAQ, per germline. This CDR3 spans 15 amino acids. Trimming pared 1 base from V and 9 bases from J, leaving 16 bases between. CDR3 protein: CASSLVGDKVVIQYF. The CDR3 DNA is TGTGCCAGCAGCTTAGTTGGGGACAAAGTCGTCATTCAGTACTTC.

In regard to this clone: Different DNA sequences within this sample yield the same CDR3. This sequence joins TRBV19 and TRBJ1-1; no definite D call. Trimming cost V 5 bases and J 1 base, with 8 bases left between them. The CDR3 contains 13 residues. Germline CDR1 LNHDA, CDR2 SQIVND (reference sequence). The CDR3 region has the DNA TGTGCCAGTAGTCCTACGGGGAACACTGAAGCTTTCTTT. As protein: CASSPTGNTEAFF.

The V call is TRBV14, the J call TRBJ1-2; 7 nucleotides agree with TRBD1. Germline V gene data show CDR1 as SGHDN and CDR2 as FVKESK. The CDR3 is 18 amino acids. V lost 1 base, J lost 4 bases, and 15 bases stayed unmatched. The CDR3 DNA reads as TGTGCCAGCAGCCAAGCCCTTCTCCGGGACAGCAGATTCTATGGCTACACCTTC. It codes for CASSQALLRDSRFYGYTF.

This rearrangement joins TRBV5-6 to TRBJ1-6; D is unresolved. Germline CDR1 reads SGHDT; CDR2 reads YYEEEE. This CDR3 is 16 amino acids long. V was trimmed by 0 bases and J by 0 bases, leaving 7 bases between them. As DNA, the CDR3 is TGTGCCAGCAGCTTGGTGGGGAGCTCCTATAATTCACCCCTCCACTTT. Encoded protein: CASSLVGSSYNSPLHF.

This chain connects TRBV4-3 to TRBJ1-4, with 10 bases fitting TRBD1. Germline V gene data show CDR1 as LGHNA and CDR2 as YSLEER. Unmatched junction bases numbered 5, after V lost 1 base and J lost 6 bases. This CDR3 region has 16 residues. This CDR3 reads CASSQGFGTGDEKLFF. In nucleotides, the CDR3 is TGCGCCAGCAGCCAAGGGTTCGGGACAGGGGATGAAAAACTGTTTTTT.